This paragraph reports one T cell receptor beta chain. These data originate in a study of blood T cell repertoires in COVID-19. V dropped 5 bases and J dropped 3; count of bases not matched to a gene: 5. The CDR3 spans 14 residues. Germline V gives CDR1 MGHRA, CDR2 YSYEKL. This table comes from immunoSEQ multiplex PCR, and its TCRdb copy is limited to in-frame clones, with some not included. The sample carries fewer than 400,000 clones, more than 70% recorded once. Sequencing was performed on peripheral blood. This receptor was identified in a man aged 25-45 years with active or convalescent COVID-19. The chain has TRBV4-1 and TRBJ1-1, with 8 bases matching TRBD1. In DNA form, the CDR3 reads TGCGCCAGCAGCGACCGACAGGGGTACACTGAAGCTTTCTTT. Protein sequence: CASSDRQGYTEAFF.